A selection of T cell receptor beta chains follows, all from one sample in a study of blood T cell repertoires in COVID-19. This table comes from immunoSEQ multiplex PCR, and its TCRdb copy is limited to in-frame clones, with some not included. The table has approximately 180,000 clones, more than 75% seen once. Source material: peripheral blood. These TCRs come from a person aged 65 to 79 with COVID-19, enrolled during active disease. The CDR3 runs from the conserved cysteine through the conserved F or W. The D gene is left open where the match is weak. Size tells how often a clone was seen (once, few, many) or the class of an expanded clone, and some rows leave it out.

v_call: TRBV18
j_call: TRBJ1-1
d_call: -
clone_size: -
cdr3_nt: TGTGCCAGCTCACCTTGGGCGATGAACACTGAAGCTTTCTTT
cdr3_aa: CASSPWAMNTEAFF

v_call: TRBV7-3
j_call: TRBJ2-1
d_call: -
clone_size: -
cdr3_nt: TGTGCCAGCAGTCCCCTAGGTGGTGAGCAGTTCTTC
cdr3_aa: CASSPLGGEQFF

v_call: TRBV28
j_call: TRBJ2-7
d_call: -
clone_size: -
cdr3_nt: TGTGCCAGCAGTTTTTTTAGTGCCAGGGTGGTAAACGAGCAGTACTTC
cdr3_aa: CASSFFSARVVNEQYF

v_call: TRBV5-4
j_call: TRBJ2-7
d_call: -
clone_size: -
cdr3_nt: TGTGCCAGCAGCTACCGGACTAACGAGCAGTACTTC
cdr3_aa: CASSYRTNEQYF

v_call: TRBV28
j_call: TRBJ1-2
d_call: -
clone_size: -
cdr3_nt: TGTGCCAGCAGCCAAGCCGGCACAGTTCACTTTTTACCCGGCTACACCTTC
cdr3_aa: CASSQAGTVHFLPGYTF

v_call: TRBV29-1
j_call: TRBJ1-1
d_call: -
clone_size: -
cdr3_nt: TGCAGCGTCAACGGGCAGGGCGGGGTGAACACTGAAGCTTTCTTT
cdr3_aa: CSVNGQGGVNTEAFF

v_call: TRBV6-1
j_call: TRBJ2-2
d_call: -
clone_size: once
cdr3_nt: TGTGCCAGCAGTGAACTGCCCGGGGGATCGGGCACCGGGGAGCTGTTTTTT
cdr3_aa: CASSELPGGSGTGELFF

v_call: TRBV23-1
j_call: TRBJ2-1
d_call: TRBD1
clone_size: once
cdr3_nt: TGCGCCAGCACCCACCGGGACAGGGTACTTTGGGAGCAGTTCTTC
cdr3_aa: CASTHRDRVLWEQFF

v_call: TRBV7-2
j_call: TRBJ2-5
d_call: TRBD1
clone_size: -
cdr3_nt: TGTGCCAGCAGCCTCGACAGGGGCCAAGAGACCCAGTACTTC
cdr3_aa: CASSLDRGQETQYF

v_call: TRBV5-1
j_call: TRBJ2-1
d_call: TRBD1
clone_size: few
cdr3_nt: TGCGCCAGCAGCCTGGACAGGGGCCTTAGCGATGAGCAGTTCTTC
cdr3_aa: CASSLDRGLSDEQFF

v_call: TRBV28
j_call: TRBJ2-1
d_call: TRBD1
clone_size: -
cdr3_nt: TGTGCCAGCAGTCACAGGGGGCGGAATGAGCAGTTCTTC
cdr3_aa: CASSHRGRNEQFF

v_call: TRBV19
j_call: TRBJ2-7
d_call: -
clone_size: -
cdr3_nt: TGTGCCAGTAGAGGCGGACACTCCTACGAGCAGTACTTC
cdr3_aa: CASRGGHSYEQYF

v_call: TRBV27
j_call: TRBJ2-2
d_call: -
clone_size: -
cdr3_nt: TGTGCCAGCAGTTTAAACGGGGGGAACACCGGGGAGCTGTTTTTT
cdr3_aa: CASSLNGGNTGELFF

v_call: TRBV19
j_call: TRBJ1-5
d_call: TRBD1
clone_size: once
cdr3_nt: TGTGCCAGTAGTAGGACAGGGGAATCCAATCAGCCCCAGCATTTT
cdr3_aa: CASSRTGESNQPQHF

v_call: TRBV6-5
j_call: TRBJ2-5
d_call: -
clone_size: -
cdr3_nt: TGTGCCAGCAGTTCAGCGGCTGCGGGTCTCGGAGAGACCCAGTACTTC
cdr3_aa: CASSSAAAGLGETQYF

v_call: TRBV18
j_call: TRBJ1-5
d_call: -
clone_size: -
cdr3_nt: TGTGCCAGCTCACTTAATAGCAATCAGCCCCAGCATTTT
cdr3_aa: CASSLNSNQPQHF

v_call: TRBV9
j_call: TRBJ1-1
d_call: TRBD1
clone_size: -
cdr3_nt: TGTGCCAGCAGCGCTCTAGGGGGCTCGAGTGAAGCTTTCTTT
cdr3_aa: CASSALGGSSEAFF